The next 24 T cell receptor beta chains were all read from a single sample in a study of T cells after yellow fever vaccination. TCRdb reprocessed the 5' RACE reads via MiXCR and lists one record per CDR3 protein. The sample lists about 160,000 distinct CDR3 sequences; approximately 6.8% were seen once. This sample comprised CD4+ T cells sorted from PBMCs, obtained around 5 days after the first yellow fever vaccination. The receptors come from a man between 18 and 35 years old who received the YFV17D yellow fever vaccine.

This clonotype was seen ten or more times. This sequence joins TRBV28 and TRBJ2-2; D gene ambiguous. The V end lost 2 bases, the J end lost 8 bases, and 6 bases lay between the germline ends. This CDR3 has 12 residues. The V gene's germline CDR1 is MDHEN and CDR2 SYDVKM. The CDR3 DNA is TGTGCCAGCAGTTTACAGCGAGGGGAGCTGTTTTTT. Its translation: CASSLQRGELFF.

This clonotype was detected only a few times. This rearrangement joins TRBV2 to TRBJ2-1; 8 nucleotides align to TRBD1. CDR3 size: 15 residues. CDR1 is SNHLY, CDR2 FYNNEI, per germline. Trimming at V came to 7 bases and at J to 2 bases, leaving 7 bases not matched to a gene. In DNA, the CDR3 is TGTGCCAGCATCGACAGGGGCACGACCTACAATGAGCAGTTCTTC. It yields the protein CASIDRGTTYNEQFF.

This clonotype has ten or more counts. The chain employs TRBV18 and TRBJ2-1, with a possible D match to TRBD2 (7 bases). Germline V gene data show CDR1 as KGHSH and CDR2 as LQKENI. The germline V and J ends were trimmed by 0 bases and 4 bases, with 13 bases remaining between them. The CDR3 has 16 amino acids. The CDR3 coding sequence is TGTGCCAGCTCACCACCGGCGCGGGGGCCTTACAATGAGCAGTTCTTC. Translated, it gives CASSPPARGPYNEQFF.

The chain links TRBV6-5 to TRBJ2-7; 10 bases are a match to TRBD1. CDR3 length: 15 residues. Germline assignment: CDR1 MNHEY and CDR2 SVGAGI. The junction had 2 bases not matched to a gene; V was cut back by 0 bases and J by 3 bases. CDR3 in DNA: TGTGCCAGCAGTTACTCCAGGACAGGGGGCTACGAGCAGTACTTC. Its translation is CASSYSRTGGYEQYF.

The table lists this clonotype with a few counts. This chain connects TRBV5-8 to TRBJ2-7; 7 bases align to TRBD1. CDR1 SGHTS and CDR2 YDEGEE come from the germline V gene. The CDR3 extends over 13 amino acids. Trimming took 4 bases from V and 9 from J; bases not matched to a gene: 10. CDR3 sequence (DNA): TGTGCCAGCAGCCCGAGCCGGGACAGAGGGCAGTACGTC. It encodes CASSPSRDRGQYV.

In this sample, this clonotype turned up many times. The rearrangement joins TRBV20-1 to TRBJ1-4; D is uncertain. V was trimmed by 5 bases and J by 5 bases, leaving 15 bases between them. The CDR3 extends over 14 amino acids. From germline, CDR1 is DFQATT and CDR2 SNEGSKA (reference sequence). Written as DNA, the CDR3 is TGCAGTGCTCGGGGTATGCGGTGGAATGAAAAACTGTTTTTT. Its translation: CSARGMRWNEKLFF.

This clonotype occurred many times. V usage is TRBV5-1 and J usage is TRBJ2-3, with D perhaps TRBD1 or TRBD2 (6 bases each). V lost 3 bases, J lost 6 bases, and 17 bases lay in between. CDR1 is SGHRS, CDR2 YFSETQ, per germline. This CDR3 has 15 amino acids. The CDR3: CASSSGGRAVDTQYF. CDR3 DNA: TGCGCCAGCAGCTCCGGGGGCCGAGCTGTCGATACGCAGTATTTT.

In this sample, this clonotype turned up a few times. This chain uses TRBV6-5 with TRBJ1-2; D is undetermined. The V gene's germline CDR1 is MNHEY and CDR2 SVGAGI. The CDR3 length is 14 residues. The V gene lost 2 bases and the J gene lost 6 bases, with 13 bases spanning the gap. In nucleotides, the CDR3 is TGTGCCAGCAGTTACGTAGGCAGGTCCGATGGCTACACCTTC. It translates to CASSYVGRSDGYTF.

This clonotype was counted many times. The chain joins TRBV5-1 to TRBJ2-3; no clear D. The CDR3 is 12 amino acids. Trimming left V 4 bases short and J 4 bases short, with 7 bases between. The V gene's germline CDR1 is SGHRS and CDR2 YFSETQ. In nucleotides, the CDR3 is TGCGCCAGCAGCCAACCCTCAGATACGCAGTATTTT. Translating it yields CASSQPSDTQYF.

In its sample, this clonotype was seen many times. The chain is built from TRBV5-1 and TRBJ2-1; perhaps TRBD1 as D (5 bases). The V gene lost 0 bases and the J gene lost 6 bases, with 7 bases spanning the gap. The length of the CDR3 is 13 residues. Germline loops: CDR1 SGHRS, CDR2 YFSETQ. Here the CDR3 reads CASSLDRSNEQFF. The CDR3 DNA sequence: TGCGCCAGCAGCTTGGACAGGAGCAATGAGCAGTTCTTC.

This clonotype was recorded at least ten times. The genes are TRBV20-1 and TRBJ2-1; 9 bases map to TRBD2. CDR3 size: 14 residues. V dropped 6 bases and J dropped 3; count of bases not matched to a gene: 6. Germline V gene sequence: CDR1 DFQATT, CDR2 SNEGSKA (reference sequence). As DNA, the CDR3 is TGCAGTGCCCCCGGGACTAGCTTCTACAATGAGCAGTTCTTC. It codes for CSAPGTSFYNEQFF.

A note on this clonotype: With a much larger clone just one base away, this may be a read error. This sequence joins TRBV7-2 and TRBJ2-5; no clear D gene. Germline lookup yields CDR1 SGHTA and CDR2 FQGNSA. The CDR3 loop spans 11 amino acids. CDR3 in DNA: TGTGCCAGCGGCTTAGCTGGGACCCAGTACTTC. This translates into CASGLAGTQYF.

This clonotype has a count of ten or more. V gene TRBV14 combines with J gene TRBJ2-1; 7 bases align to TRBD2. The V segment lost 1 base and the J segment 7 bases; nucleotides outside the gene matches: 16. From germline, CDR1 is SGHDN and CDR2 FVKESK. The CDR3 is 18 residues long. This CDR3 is CASSQVKRGARAPNEQFF. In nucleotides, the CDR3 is TGTGCCAGCAGCCAAGTGAAGCGGGGAGCCAGAGCCCCAAATGAGCAGTTCTTC.

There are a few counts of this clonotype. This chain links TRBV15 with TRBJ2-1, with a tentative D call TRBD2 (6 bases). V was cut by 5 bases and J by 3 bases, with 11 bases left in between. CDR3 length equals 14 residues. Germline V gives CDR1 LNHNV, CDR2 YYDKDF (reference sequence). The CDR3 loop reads CATSGRLNYNEQFF. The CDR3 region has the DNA TGTGCCACCAGCGGGAGGCTTAACTACAATGAGCAGTTCTTC.

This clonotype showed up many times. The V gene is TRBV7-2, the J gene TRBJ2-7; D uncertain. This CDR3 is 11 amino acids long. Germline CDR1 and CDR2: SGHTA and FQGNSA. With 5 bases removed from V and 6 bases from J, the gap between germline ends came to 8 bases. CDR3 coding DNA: TGTGCCAGCAGCCAGACACGCGAGCAGTACTTC. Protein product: CASSQTREQYF.

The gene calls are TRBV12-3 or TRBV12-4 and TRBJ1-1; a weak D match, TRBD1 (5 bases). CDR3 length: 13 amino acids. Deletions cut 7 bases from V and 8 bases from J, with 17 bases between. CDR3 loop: CASIKSTAFEAFF. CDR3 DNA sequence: TGTGCCAGCATCAAATCGACAGCATTCGAAGCTTTCTTT.

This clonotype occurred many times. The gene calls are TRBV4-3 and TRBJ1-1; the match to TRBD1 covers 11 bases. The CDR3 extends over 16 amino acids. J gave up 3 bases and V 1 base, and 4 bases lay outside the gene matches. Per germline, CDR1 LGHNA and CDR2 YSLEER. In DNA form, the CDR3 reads TGCGCCAGCAGCCAAGGTCCGGGACAGGGGGACACTGAAGCTTTCTTT. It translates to CASSQGPGQGDTEAFF.

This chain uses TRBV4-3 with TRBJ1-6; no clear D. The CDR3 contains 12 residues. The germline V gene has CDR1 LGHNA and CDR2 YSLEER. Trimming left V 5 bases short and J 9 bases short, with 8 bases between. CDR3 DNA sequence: TGCGCCAGCAGCACCATCGGTTCACCCCTCCACTTT. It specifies CASSTIGSPLHF.

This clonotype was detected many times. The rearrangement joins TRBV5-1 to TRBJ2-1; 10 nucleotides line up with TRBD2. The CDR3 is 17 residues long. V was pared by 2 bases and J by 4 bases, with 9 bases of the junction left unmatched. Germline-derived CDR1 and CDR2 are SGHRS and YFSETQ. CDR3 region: CASSFLSLAGLYNEQFF. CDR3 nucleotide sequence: TGCGCCAGCAGCTTCCTCTCACTAGCGGGGCTATACAATGAGCAGTTCTTC.

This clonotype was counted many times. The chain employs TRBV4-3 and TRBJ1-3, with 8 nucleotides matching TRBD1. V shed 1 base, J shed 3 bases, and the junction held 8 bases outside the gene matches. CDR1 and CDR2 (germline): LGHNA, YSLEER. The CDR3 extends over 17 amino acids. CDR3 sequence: CASSQGTGKRSGNTIYF. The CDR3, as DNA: TGCGCCAGCAGCCAAGGGACAGGGAAACGAAGTGGAAACACCATATATTTT.

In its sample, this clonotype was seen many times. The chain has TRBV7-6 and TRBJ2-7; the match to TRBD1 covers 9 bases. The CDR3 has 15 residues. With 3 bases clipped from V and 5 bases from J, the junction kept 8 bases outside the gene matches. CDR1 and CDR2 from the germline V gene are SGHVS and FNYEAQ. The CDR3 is CASSLTDRGFNEQYF. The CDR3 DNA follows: TGTGCCAGCAGCTTGACGGACAGGGGTTTTAACGAGCAGTACTTC.

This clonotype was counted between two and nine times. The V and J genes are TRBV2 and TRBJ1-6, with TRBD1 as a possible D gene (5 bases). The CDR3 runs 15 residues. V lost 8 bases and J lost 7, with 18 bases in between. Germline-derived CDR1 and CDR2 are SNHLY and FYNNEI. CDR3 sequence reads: CASGLGGWNNSPLHF. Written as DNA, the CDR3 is TGTGCCAGCGGACTCGGGGGGTGGAACAATTCACCCCTCCACTTT.

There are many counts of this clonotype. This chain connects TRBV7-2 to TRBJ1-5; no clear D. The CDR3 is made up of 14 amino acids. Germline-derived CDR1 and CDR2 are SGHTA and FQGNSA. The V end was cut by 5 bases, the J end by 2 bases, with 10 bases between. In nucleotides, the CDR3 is TGTGCCAGCAGCCCTCGACAAGGCAATCAGCCCCAGCATTTT. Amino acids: CASSPRQGNQPQHF.

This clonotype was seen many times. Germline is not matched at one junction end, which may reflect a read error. CDR3 amino acids: CASSPHLTSPTF. CDR3 nucleotides: TGTGCCAGCAGCCCTCACTTGACTAGCCCCACATTC. The chain couples TRBV6-2 or TRBV6-3 to TRBJ2-5; TRBD2 matches at 7 bases. The CDR3 is made up of 12 amino acids. Germline values: CDR1 MNHEY, CDR2 SVGEGT.